This T cell receptor (beta chain) was sequenced during a study of blood T cells in healthy people across ages. Background on the study: About one barcoded beta molecule was captured per two T cells (by template switching). Broader study findings: Since the PBMCs were unsorted, naive and antigen-experienced cells could not be conclusively compared. Strong correlation linked observed beta diversity and percent naive T cells.

The CDR3 runs to 15 residues. Looked up from germline, CDR1 is SGHVS and CDR2 is FQNEAQ. After removal of 7 bases from V and 4 bases from J, the junction contained 13 bases not matched to a gene. Primed by a sample-barcoded 5' primer and a J-beta primer mix, a second PCR proceeded for about 6 to 11 cycles. MiXCR was run by TCRdb on the 5' RACE reads, yielding one entry per CDR3 protein. The sample lists about 1.5 million distinct CDR3 sequences, approximately 42% occurring once. As concerns this clonotype: Its antigen remains unknown.

This chain links TRBV7-8 with TRBJ2-7; 7 bases align to TRBD1. This sequence originates from a young woman in good health. The sequencing input was blood. DNA of the CDR3: TGTGCCAGCAAGAACAGGGGTCGGTCGTTTTACGAGCAGTACTTC. Residues: CASKNRGRSFYEQYF.